This T cell receptor beta chain was sequenced for a study of early T cells in non-severe SARS-CoV-2 infection. Turning to the study itself: The input, bulk RNA from unsorted whole blood, was sequenced, and chains were unpaired. Study outcomes and limitations: There was a bias toward anti-spike CD8 responses in VDJdb matching, which missed private and CD4 specificities.

Unique molecular identifiers tagged individual cDNA molecules. From the 5' RACE reads, TCRdb called clonotypes with MiXCR, one entry per CDR3 protein. Altogether 45,000 to 55,000 distinct CDR3 sequences are present, 6.5% to 9.5% being singletons, with the ten largest covering 5% to 6.5%. Comment on this clonotype: The antigen remains undetermined.

The CDR3 extends over 15 amino acids. Per germline, CDR1 SGHKS and CDR2 YYEKEE (reference sequence). Trimming cost V 3 bases and J 2 bases; bases outside gene matches: 6. This sequence joins TRBV5-5 and TRBJ2-7; 9 bases line up with TRBD1. The receptor's source is an adult who was a healthcare worker with PCR-confirmed SARS-CoV-2 infection or an uninfected control (not recorded which). Sample: whole blood. This chain's CDR3 is CASSWGQGWTYEQYF. The CDR3 bases are TGTGCCAGCAGCTGGGGACAGGGTTGGACCTACGAGCAGTACTTC.